One sample yielded the 22 T cell receptor beta chains listed below, sequenced in a study of OX40 agonist ivuxolimab in advanced cancers. Sequenced by immunoSEQ multiplex PCR; TCRdb stores in-frame clones only, minus some. Here the sample spans around 50,000 clones, about 87% being singletons. Sequenced material: CD4+ or CD8+ T cells sorted from blood, taken in a trial of the OX40 agonist ivuxolimab. The source is an adult with an advanced solid tumor such as melanoma, head and neck, liver or kidney cancer.

V usage is TRBV19 and J usage is TRBJ1-1; maybe TRBD1 (5 bases). This CDR3 has 15 amino acids. Germline V CDR1 and CDR2: LNHDA, SQIVND (reference sequence). Deletions cut 2 bases from V and 5 bases from J, with 15 bases between. The CDR3 sequence is CASSINPGVRTEAFF. The CDR3 nucleotides read TGTGCCAGTAGTATAAACCCGGGGGTACGAACTGAAGCTTTCTTT.

The chain links TRBV7-9 to TRBJ2-4; D is unclear. V lost 5 bases and J 2 bases, leaving 13 bases between the germline ends. The CDR3 loop spans 15 amino acids. The germline V gene has CDR1 SEHNR and CDR2 FQNEAQ (reference sequence). CDR3: CASSQDRLTKNIQYF. CDR3 in DNA: TGTGCCAGCAGCCAGGACCGGCTAACCAAAAACATTCAGTACTTC.

In its sample, this clone is medium-sized. V and J are TRBV28 and TRBJ1-5, with D possibly being TRBD1 (5 bases). The CDR3 loop spans 15 amino acids. CDR1 is MDHEN, CDR2 SYDVKM, per germline. V was trimmed by 7 bases and J by 1 base, leaving 14 bases between them. CDR3 DNA: TGTGCCAGCATCAAACCACGGGGGAGCAATCAGCCCCAGCATTTT. This encodes CASIKPRGSNQPQHF.

The CDR3, as DNA: TGTGCCAGCAGCTCAGGGACAGGGAGGATTCAAGAGACCCAGTACTTC. This translates into CASSSGTGRIQETQYF. The V call is TRBV5-4, the J call TRBJ2-5; 9 nucleotides align to TRBD1. The CDR3 is 16 amino acids. Germline CDR1 is SGHNT and CDR2 is YYREEE (reference sequence). V trimming: 3 bases; J trimming: 2 bases; junction bases outside the gene matches: 8.

The rearrangement links TRBV7-8 to TRBJ2-7; TRBD2 is a possible D gene (6 bases). CDR3 size: 14 residues. Germline CDR1 and CDR2: SGHVS and FQNEAQ. The V and J ends lost 2 bases and 0 bases respectively, with 8 bases between them. The chain's CDR3 is CASSLREASYEQYV. CDR3 DNA sequence: TGTGCCAGCAGCTTAAGGGAGGCCTCCTACGAGCAGTACGTC.

The chain couples TRBV2 to TRBJ1-2, with 7 nucleotides matching TRBD1. CDR3 length: 14 amino acids. The trim removed 0 bases at V and 7 bases at J, leaving 5 bases unmatched. Germline loops: CDR1 SNHLY, CDR2 FYNNEI. CDR3 nucleotides: TGTGCCAGCAGTGAAGCGGGACAGATACTTGGCTACACCTTC. Translated: CASSEAGQILGYTF. Variable domain in full (rest from reference TRBV2 and TRBJ1-2): EPEVTQTPSHQVTQMGQEVILRCVPISNHLYFYWYRQILGQKVEFLVSFYNNEISEKSEIFDDQFSVERPDGSNFTLKIRSTKLEDSAMYFCASSEAGQILGYTFGSGTRLTVV.

CDR3 in DNA: TGTGCCAGCAGCTTCTTGGGGGAGGGAACTGGAAACACCATATATTTT. Translated, it gives CASSFLGEGTGNTIYF. J is TRBJ1-3 and V is TRBV7-6; D possibly corresponds to TRBD1 (5 bases). Germline CDR1 and CDR2: SGHVS and FNYEAQ. This CDR3 has 16 residues. Trimming took off 3 bases at V and 2 bases at J, with 14 bases between the two ends.

This chain links TRBV29-1 with TRBJ1-1; 11 bases are shared with TRBD1. V lost 6 bases, J lost 6 bases, and 9 bases stayed unmatched. Germline CDR1 is SQVTM and CDR2 is ANQGSEA. The CDR3 runs 14 residues. Here the CDR3 DNA reads TGCAGCGTAGCGGACAGGGGGCGAGGGGCTGAAGCTTTCTTT. Its protein product is CSVADRGRGAEAFF. Combining the CDR3 with reference TRBV29-1 and TRBJ1-1 gives the whole variable domain SAVISQKPSRDICQRGTSLTIQCQVDSQVTMMFWYRQQPGQSLTLIATANQGSEATYESGFVIDKFPISRPNLTFSTLTVSNMSPEDSSIYLCSVADRGRGAEAFFGQGTRLTVV.

The table lists this clone with a count of one. The chain is built from TRBV7-8 and TRBJ2-5; a weak D match, TRBD2 (6 bases). Trimming removed 5 bases at V and 2 bases at J, with 9 bases between. Germline V lookup: CDR1 SGHVS, CDR2 FQNEAQ. The CDR3 is 13 residues long. Here the CDR3 DNA reads TGTGCCAGCAGCCAAGGACTACAAGAGACCCAGTACTTC. It yields the protein CASSQGLQETQYF. The whole variable domain, remainder taken from reference TRBV7-8 and TRBJ2-5, is GAGVSQSPRYKVAKRGQDVALRCDPISGHVSLFWYQQALGQGPEFLTYFQNEAQLDKSGLPSDRFFAERPEGSVSTLKIQRTQQEDSAVYLCASSQGLQETQYFGPGTRLLVL.

This chain joins TRBV6-5 and TRBJ2-7; D is unclear. Trimming removed 2 bases from V and 4 bases from J, with 12 bases in between. This CDR3 contains 14 residues. Germline V gene data show CDR1 as MNHEY and CDR2 as SVGAGI. The CDR3 loop reads CASSYRPTRYEQYF. In DNA form, the CDR3 reads TGTGCCAGCAGTTACCGCCCGACTCGTTACGAGCAGTACTTC.

The chain joins TRBV10-3 to TRBJ1-1; possibly TRBD1 for D (5 bases). Germline CDR1 is ENHRY and CDR2 is SYGVKD. The CDR3 is made up of 15 amino acids. Trimming cost V 3 bases and J 1 base, with 12 bases left between them. Here the CDR3 reads CAISDRARRNTEAFF. The CDR3, as DNA: TGTGCCATCAGTGACAGGGCCAGGAGGAACACTGAAGCTTTCTTT.

The sample holds a few counts of this clone. This chain connects TRBV18 to TRBJ2-1, with a weak D call TRBD2 (6 bases). The CDR3 runs 12 residues. Germline CDR1 and CDR2: KGHSH and LQKENI. V was shortened by 6 bases and J by 8 bases, with 11 bases between the two germline ends. CDR3 residues: CASSRLGDEQFF. The DNA for the CDR3 is TGTGCCAGCTCCCGACTAGGAGATGAGCAGTTCTTC.

V is TRBV27 and J is TRBJ1-1; D possibly corresponds to TRBD1 (6 bases). This CDR3 has 15 amino acids. The germline V gene encodes CDR1 MNHEY and CDR2 SMNVEV (reference sequence). The V gene lost 6 bases and the J gene lost 11 bases, with 25 bases spanning the gap. The CDR3, as DNA: TGTGCCAGCAGAAAAGTCGACAGGCCTCCCGATGATGCTTTCTTT. Its translation is CASRKVDRPPDDAFF.

This clone was seen just once. The J gene is TRBJ2-5, the V gene TRBV11-2; D might be TRBD2 (6 bases). Trimming shortened V by 1 base and J by 5 bases, and 17 bases separated the two germline ends. CDR3 size: 16 residues. Germline V gives CDR1 SGHAT, CDR2 FQNNGV. CDR3 nucleotides: TGTGCCAGCAGCTTAGGCTCCAGTGCGGGAAGGGAGACCCAGTACTTC. This gives the protein CASSLGSSAGRETQYF.

The rearrangement uses TRBV5-6 and TRBJ1-6; no reliable D call. The germline V and J ends were trimmed by 3 bases and 9 bases, with 13 bases remaining between them. Germline values: CDR1 SGHDT, CDR2 YYEEEE. The CDR3 is 14 amino acids. The CDR3: CASSSGPGGSPLHF. CDR3 bases: TGTGCCAGCAGCTCCGGACCGGGAGGTTCACCCCTCCACTTT.

V and J are TRBV5-1 and TRBJ1-2; TRBD1 might be the D (5 bases). Germline V lookup: CDR1 SGHRS, CDR2 YFSETQ. V was shortened by 4 bases and J by 4 bases, with 23 bases between the two germline ends. This CDR3 has 17 amino acids. CDR3 sequence: CASSIRPRQGESYGYTF. Written as DNA, the CDR3 is TGCGCCAGCAGCATCCGGCCCAGGCAGGGCGAAAGCTATGGCTACACCTTC.

The rearrangement links TRBV7-2 to TRBJ2-5, with TRBD2 identical over 12 bases. This CDR3 spans 18 amino acids. The J segment lost 5 bases and the V segment lost 1 base, leaving 11 bases of the junction unmatched. Germline V CDR1 and CDR2: SGHTA, FQGNSA. CDR3 sequence (DNA): TGTGCCAGCAGCTTAGGACTAGCGGGAGCCGGCGGTAGGGAGACCCAGTACTTC. This sequence encodes CASSLGLAGAGGRETQYF.

The gene calls are TRBV10-2 and TRBJ2-3; 13 bases fit TRBD2. Looked up from germline, CDR1 is WSHSY and CDR2 is SAAADI. Trimming cost V 6 bases and J 1 base; bases outside gene matches: 7. CDR3 length: 17 residues. The CDR3 region has the DNA TGCGCCAGCAGCGACACTAGCGGGAGGGCAGGCACAGATACGCAGTATTTT. Protein: CASSDTSGRAGTDTQYF.

This chain links TRBV6-1 with TRBJ1-6; D is unresolved. The germline V gene has CDR1 MNHNS and CDR2 SASEGT. The CDR3 has 15 residues. Trimming pared 7 bases from V and 1 base from J, leaving 11 bases between. The CDR3 protein is CASNRRNSYNSPLHF. For the CDR3, the DNA is TGTGCCAGCAACAGACGGAATTCCTATAATTCACCCCTCCACTTT.

Remarks on this clone: Other DNA sequences in the same sample also yield this CDR3. V is TRBV5-1 and J is TRBJ2-1; 11 nucleotides match TRBD1. The V segment lost 3 bases and the J segment 6 bases; nucleotides outside the gene matches: 2. There are 14 residues in the CDR3. The germline V gene has CDR1 SGHRS and CDR2 YFSETQ. The CDR3 sequence: CASSWGTGGNEQFF. In DNA form, the CDR3 reads TGCGCCAGCAGCTGGGGGACAGGGGGCAATGAGCAGTTCTTC.

The chain has TRBV18 and TRBJ1-2; D is uncertain. The CDR3 contains 13 residues. CDR1 is KGHSH and CDR2 is LQKENI in the germline V gene. V was cut by 7 bases and J by 5 bases, with 14 bases left in between. This CDR3 is CASLNQNGYGYTF. The CDR3 DNA sequence: TGTGCCAGCTTGAACCAGAACGGGTATGGCTACACCTTC.

J is TRBJ2-5 and V is TRBV5-1; D gene ambiguous. The CDR3 is made up of 14 amino acids. Looked up from germline, CDR1 is SGHRS and CDR2 is YFSETQ. V shed 4 bases and J shed 0 bases, with 10 bases lying between them. CDR3 protein: CASSPLSDQETQYF. Here the CDR3 DNA reads TGCGCCAGCAGCCCCCTCAGCGACCAAGAGACCCAGTACTTC.